This TCR beta chain was identified in a study of a mutant IDH1 vaccine in newly diagnosed glioma. Measured with immunoSEQ multiplex PCR; TCRdb has only the in-frame clones, and not every one. The sample records about 60,000 clones, 80% to 85% being singletons. Per the germline V gene, CDR1 is SGHRS and CDR2 is YFSETQ. J was trimmed by 2 bases and V by 4 bases; bases with no gene match: 10. There are 16 residues in the CDR3. Whole-study findings and limits: Pseudoprogression appears to have had no connection to changes in top peripheral T cell clonotypes. Patients mounted vaccine-induced immune responses in 93.3% of cases.

A note on this clone: The antigen remains unidentified.

The sample's time point: week 35, safety follow-up. A single vaccine dose contained 300 ug of mutant IDH1 20-mer peptide, and topical imiquimod was used with it. Patients came in for eight vaccinations, in weeks 1, 3, 5, 7, 11, 15, 19 and 23. New WHO grade 3 or 4 astrocytomas that were IDH1-mutant and ATRX-lost had been found in donors. The sequence derives from a young man with glioma. The chain recombines TRBV5-1 with TRBJ2-7; 9 nucleotides agree with TRBD1. This specimen was PBMCs, taken from a glioma patient whose treatment included an IDH1 peptide vaccine. The CDR3 is CASSPRGGTGTYEQYF. CDR3 bases: TGCGCCAGCAGCCCAAGAGGCGGGACAGGGACCTACGAGCAGTACTTC.